The subject of this entry is one TCR beta chain. The germline V gene encodes CDR1 SGHVS and CDR2 FQNEAQ. With V trimmed by 4 bases and J by 0 bases, 14 bases remained unmatched. The CDR3 spans 20 residues. The source of the sample is a study of blood T cell repertoires in COVID-19. On the study more broadly: T cells, B-cell-depleted T cells, or PBMCs supplied cDNA or gDNA.

The cohort comprised adults aged about 18 to 90 years residing in approximately 25 US areas. In the original analysis: Reference gene primer amplification yielded estimated nucleated cell counts. Sequenced by immunoSEQ multiplex PCR; TCRdb stores in-frame clones only, minus some. V and J calls and clone size follow that table, whereas D and trimming were derived from the DNA. Of more than 300,000 clones detected, around nine tenths appear once; the ten largest clones hold approximately 1.2%. Sequenced: PBMCs or T cells enriched from blood (not recorded which). This sequence joins TRBV7-8 and TRBJ2-1, with 11 bases that match TRBD2. This TCR was recovered from a woman between 18 and 30 years old who had recovered from COVID-19. The CDR3: CASSSSEVAGGLSSYNEQFF. The CDR3, as DNA: TGTGCCAGCAGCTCCTCTGAGGTAGCGGGGGGGTTAAGCTCCTACAATGAGCAGTTCTTC.